Shown below are 16 T cell receptor beta chains from a single sample sequenced in a study of control samples from healthy donors and cancer patients. The repertoire was sequenced with immunoSEQ multiplex PCR; TCRdb's copy has only in-frame clones and lacks some. The sample has 120,000 to 150,000 clones, about 88% seen once. Sequencing was done on a sample of blood. Every receptor here comes from a woman in her thirties in good health.

The rearrangement joins TRBV12-3 or TRBV12-4 to TRBJ2-7; D uncertain. Trimming pared 8 bases from V and 3 bases from J, leaving 14 bases between. The CDR3 is 13 residues long. As DNA, the CDR3 is TGTGCCAGCTCGATTGGTGGCAACTACGAGCAGTACTTC. Protein product: CASSIGGNYEQYF.

This sequence joins TRBV30 and TRBJ1-4; D is perhaps TRBD1 (5 bases). The ends were cut back, 2 bases at V and 8 bases at J, with 12 bases in the middle. The V gene's germline CDR1 is GTSNPN and CDR2 SVGIG (reference sequence). The CDR3 extends over 13 amino acids. In DNA, the CDR3 is TGTGCCTGGAGTAGGAGGGGCGGCGAAAAACTGTTTTTT. Amino acid sequence: CAWSRRGGEKLFF.

This chain links TRBV19 with TRBJ2-2, with TRBD2 matching over 8 bases. J lost 6 bases, V lost 7 bases, and 10 bases had no gene match. This CDR3 is 15 amino acids long. Looked up from germline, CDR1 is LNHDA and CDR2 is SQIVND (reference sequence). CDR3 nucleotides: TGTGCCAGTACCTGGGGACTAGTGGGGGCCGGGGAGCTGTTTTTT. Protein: CASTWGLVGAGELFF.

This clone was observed once. The chain links TRBV12-3 or TRBV12-4 to TRBJ2-7, with D hard to call. Trimming removed 6 bases at V and 7 bases at J, with 13 bases between. The CDR3 length is 12 residues. CDR3 coding DNA: TGTGCCAGCAGCCCAGTTTACCTGGAGCAGTACTTC. Protein: CASSPVYLEQYF.

A few counts support this clone. The chain uses TRBV5-4 and TRBJ2-2, with 13 bases that match TRBD2. The CDR3 loop spans 16 amino acids. The junction had 6 bases not matched to a gene; V was cut back by 4 bases and J by 6 bases. Germline CDR1 is SGHNT and CDR2 is YYREEE (reference sequence). Written as DNA, the CDR3 is TGTGCCAGCAGCCCTCGGACTAGCGGGAGTGCCGGGGAGCTGTTTTTT. Its translation is CASSPRTSGSAGELFF.

This clone came up once. The chain is built from TRBV5-1 and TRBJ2-2, with TRBD2 matching 7 bases. Trimming cost V 2 bases and J 5 bases; bases outside gene matches: 6. The CDR3 is 15 residues long. Germline CDR1 reads SGHRS; CDR2 reads YFSETQ. The CDR3 spells CASSFTGGGTGELFF. CDR3 nucleotide sequence: TGCGCCAGCAGCTTCACGGGAGGTGGGACCGGGGAGCTGTTTTTT.

The CDR3 DNA reads TGCGCCAGCAGCCCCTCAGAGAGGGCAGGGAGGAGCACCGGGGAGCTGTTTTTT. The encoded protein is CASSPSERAGRSTGELFF. The J gene is TRBJ2-2, the V gene TRBV5-1, with a possible D match to TRBD2 (6 bases). The CDR3 covers 18 residues. The V and J ends lost 4 bases and 4 bases respectively, with 23 bases between them. Per germline, CDR1 SGHRS and CDR2 YFSETQ.

The J gene is TRBJ2-7, the V gene TRBV11-2, with D possibly TRBD1 on 7 matching bases. With 5 bases removed from V and 3 bases from J, the gap between germline ends came to 23 bases. Germline V lookup: CDR1 SGHAT, CDR2 FQNNGV. The CDR3 runs 17 residues. The CDR3 nucleotides are TGTGCCAGCAGCCCTCGGGGGTGGGGACAGACTCACTACGAGCAGTACTTC. Translating it yields CASSPRGWGQTHYEQYF. Variable domain in full (rest from reference TRBV11-2 and TRBJ2-7): EAGVAQSPRYKIIEKRQSVAFWCNPISGHATLYWYQQILGQGPKLLIQFQNNGVVDDSQLPKDRFSAERLKGVDSTLKIQPAKLEDSAVYLCASSPRGWGQTHYEQYFGPGTRLTVT.

V is TRBV29-1 and J is TRBJ2-1; TRBD2 matches at 8 bases. The V segment lost 6 bases and the J segment 7 bases; nucleotides outside the gene matches: 14. This CDR3 contains 15 residues. The germline V gene encodes CDR1 SQVTM and CDR2 ANQGSEA. CDR3 in DNA: TGCAGCGTCGAGGCGGGAGGAGGGGGTATAAATGAGCAGTTCTTC. This encodes CSVEAGGGGINEQFF.

The genes are TRBV5-4 and TRBJ2-6; TRBD1 matches at 7 bases. CDR3 length: 18 amino acids. J lost 0 bases, V lost 0 bases, and 6 bases had no gene match. The germline CDR1 and CDR2 sequences are SGHNT and YYREEE (reference sequence). This chain's CDR3 is CASSLGGTAVSGANVLTF. The CDR3, as DNA: TGTGCCAGCAGCTTGGGGGGGACAGCGGTCTCTGGGGCCAACGTCCTGACTTTC.

The chain joins TRBV5-5 to TRBJ1-2, with 8 bases matching TRBD1. This CDR3 comprises 14 residues. Trimming cost V 4 bases and J 7 bases; bases outside gene matches: 9. From germline, CDR1 is SGHKS and CDR2 YYEKEE (reference sequence). CDR3 residues: CASSTAFDRGGYTF. In DNA form, the CDR3 reads TGTGCCAGCAGCACCGCATTCGACAGGGGTGGCTACACCTTC.

The V and J genes are TRBV3-1 (or the pseudogene TRBV3-2) and TRBJ1-1; no clear D gene. The germline V gene encodes CDR1 LGHDT and CDR2 YNNKEL (reference sequence). The V end lost 4 bases, the J end lost 6 bases, and 9 bases lay between the germline ends. The CDR3 consists of 12 residues. The CDR3 region has the DNA TGTGCCAGCAGCCTTCGACTCGCTGAAGCTTTCTTT. Residues: CASSLRLAEAFF.

CDR3 amino acids: CASKEVDRGPEQYF. For the CDR3, the DNA is TGTGCCAGTAAAGAGGTGGACAGGGGCCCCGAGCAGTACTTC. The genes are TRBV19 and TRBJ2-7, with 9 bases that match TRBD1. V lost 7 bases to trimming and J lost 6 bases; unmatched junction nucleotides: 10. The CDR3 runs to 14 residues. The germline V gene encodes CDR1 LNHDA and CDR2 SQIVND (reference sequence).

The rearrangement uses TRBV7-9 and TRBJ1-5; TRBD1 might be the D (5 bases). The CDR3 contains 14 residues. The germline gives CDR1 SEHNR, CDR2 FQNEAQ (reference sequence). The V and J ends lost 3 bases and 15 bases respectively, with 21 bases between them. The CDR3 DNA sequence: TGTGCCAGCAGCTTGTGGGGCCCGGGGCAGCCAGGGCATTTT. Translation gives CASSLWGPGQPGHF.

V is TRBV10-3 and J is TRBJ1-1; no clear D gene. The germline gives CDR1 ENHRY, CDR2 SYGVKD. The CDR3 is 13 amino acids. Trimming stripped 6 bases from V and 4 bases from J, with 12 bases between. DNA for the CDR3: TGTGCCATCAGCCCCCCGGGGAGCACTGAAGCTTTCTTT. This gives the protein CAISPPGSTEAFF.

This clone has just one count. The chain combines TRBV7-3 with TRBJ2-5, with TRBD2 matching 10 bases. V lost 4 bases and J lost 4; bases outside the gene matches: 6. Germline CDR1 and CDR2: SGHTA and FQGTGA. The CDR3 extends over 15 amino acids. CDR3 residues: CASSSGLARGETQYF. For the CDR3, the DNA is TGTGCCAGCAGCTCGGGACTAGCGAGAGGAGAGACCCAGTACTTC.